This passage covers 10 T cell receptor beta chains from one sample sequenced in a study of blood T cell repertoires in COVID-19. TCRdb's table, derived via immunoSEQ multiplex PCR, lists solely in-frame clones and lacks some. The sample lists approximately 350,000 clones; less than 90% were seen once. The sequencing input was PBMCs or T cells enriched from blood (not recorded which). The receptors shown here come from a woman between 50 and 59 years old who had recovered from COVID-19.

V gene TRBV18 combines with J gene TRBJ2-2; possible D gene TRBD2, 7 bases. CDR3 length: 16 amino acids. Germline-derived CDR1 and CDR2 are KGHSH and LQKENI. V dropped 3 bases and J dropped 2 bases, with 13 bases sitting between them. CDR3 nucleotide sequence: TGTGCCAGCTCACCTCGGGGGGCCCCCAACACCGGGGAGCTGTTTTTT. Protein: CASSPRGAPNTGELFF.

The chain is built from TRBV5-4 and TRBJ2-7; TRBD1 aligns across 7 bases. Germline CDR1 SGHNT, CDR2 YYREEE (reference sequence). Unmatched junction bases numbered 7, after V lost 4 bases and J lost 3 bases. This CDR3 is 14 amino acids long. For the CDR3, the DNA is TGTGCCAGCAGCGAGAGTCCAGGGGGCTACGAGCAGTACTTC. This gives the protein CASSESPGGYEQYF.

The rearrangement joins TRBV11-1 to TRBJ1-1; TRBD1 is a possible D gene (6 bases). Trimming removed 1 base from V and 5 bases from J, with 11 bases in between. The V gene's germline CDR1 is SGHAT and CDR2 FQDESV (reference sequence). The CDR3 spans 14 residues. This CDR3 reads CASSLDRVVTEAFF. The DNA for the CDR3 is TGTGCCAGCAGCTTAGACAGGGTGGTGACTGAAGCTTTCTTT.

The genes are TRBV5-6 and TRBJ1-1, with D hard to call. This CDR3 has 13 residues. CDR1 SGHDT and CDR2 YYEEEE come from the germline V gene. Trimming pared 0 bases from V and 1 base from J, leaving 4 bases between. The CDR3: CASSLAQNTEAFF. The CDR3 DNA reads TGTGCCAGCAGCTTGGCCCAGAACACTGAAGCTTTCTTT.

This clone was counted once. The rearrangement joins TRBV7-2 to TRBJ2-1, with TRBD2 matching 8 bases. Trimming took 0 bases from V and 2 from J; bases not matched to a gene: 3. CDR1 and CDR2 from the germline V gene are SGHTA and FQGNSA. This CDR3 comprises 16 residues. CDR3 sequence reads: CASSLAPAGAYNEQFF. The CDR3 nucleotides are TGTGCCAGCAGCTTAGCCCCAGCGGGAGCCTACAATGAGCAGTTCTTC.

The J gene is TRBJ2-1, the V gene TRBV6-5; 13 bases line up with TRBD2. The CDR3 is 16 residues long. Germline CDR1 reads MNHEY; CDR2 reads SVGAGI. Trimming took 2 bases from V and 7 from J; bases not matched to a gene: 5. The CDR3 here is CASSYEPGLAGNEQFF. Here the CDR3 DNA reads TGTGCCAGCAGTTACGAACCGGGACTAGCGGGGAATGAGCAGTTCTTC.

The chain uses TRBV19 and TRBJ1-4; a possible D gene is TRBD1 (5 bases). CDR1 is LNHDA and CDR2 is SQIVND in the germline V gene (reference sequence). The CDR3 consists of 13 residues. The ends were cut back, 8 bases at V and 8 bases at J, with 15 bases in the middle. The CDR3 loop reads CASGVPWGEKLFF. In nucleotides, the CDR3 is TGTGCCAGTGGAGTGCCTTGGGGCGAAAAACTGTTTTTT. Full variable domain (missing parts from reference TRBV19 and TRBJ1-4): DGGITQSPKYLFRKEGQNVTLSCEQNLNHDAMYWYRQDPGQGLRLIYYSQIVNDFQKGDIAEGYSVSREKKESFPLTVTSAQKNPTAFYLCASGVPWGEKLFFGSGTQLSVL.

In this sample, this clone turned up once. The chain recombines TRBV6-5 with TRBJ2-7; TRBD2 aligns across 12 bases. Germline trimming cut 8 bases from V and 2 bases from J; bases unmatched to any gene: 1. The CDR3 consists of 13 residues. Germline assignment: CDR1 MNHEY and CDR2 SVGAGI. The CDR3 sequence is CASGLAGPYEQYF. The CDR3, as DNA: TGTGCCAGCGGACTAGCGGGGCCCTACGAGCAGTACTTC.

This clone was recorded only once. This CDR3 is also generated by other DNA sequences in the sample. This rearrangement joins TRBV19 to TRBJ1-1; D is ambiguous. Germline CDR1 is LNHDA and CDR2 is SQIVND (reference sequence). Trimming cost V 3 bases and J 5 bases, with 13 bases left between them. This CDR3 is 14 amino acids long. The DNA for the CDR3 is TGTGCCAGTAGTATTGTCAGAAGAGGGACTGAAGCTTTCTTT. Translation: CASSIVRRGTEAFF.

This rearrangement joins TRBV5-1 to TRBJ1-5; TRBD1 matches 9 bases. The V segment lost 0 bases and the J segment 5 bases; nucleotides outside the gene matches: 3. CDR3 length equals 15 residues. Germline V CDR1 and CDR2: SGHRS, YFSETQ. CDR3 in amino acids: CASSLGDREDQPQHF. CDR3 bases: TGCGCCAGCAGCTTGGGGGACAGGGAAGATCAGCCCCAGCATTTT.